This T cell receptor (beta chain) was recorded in a study of blood T cell repertoires in COVID-19. Background on the study: PBMCs, B-cell-depleted T cells, or T cells provided the cDNA or gDNA that made up the material.

Original processing notes: Scientists estimated how many nucleated cells there were by amplifying reference gene primers. The protocol was immunoSEQ multiplex PCR, while the TCRdb copy is restricted to in-frame clones and leaves out a portion. V and J calls and clone size are copied from that table; D and trimming were computed from the DNA. Counted here are some 100,000 clones, roughly four fifths occurring once; the ten biggest clones make up more than 5.5%. The CDR3 covers 13 residues. With 7 bases clipped from V and 4 bases from J, the junction kept 8 bases outside the gene matches. Germline loops: CDR1 SQVTM, CDR2 ANQGSEA. This clone came up a few times.

This clonotype was obtained from a man aged 45 to 65 with active or convalescent COVID-19. The sequenced sample consisted of peripheral blood. The rearrangement joins TRBV29-1 to TRBJ1-2; 8 bases agree with TRBD1. For the CDR3, the DNA is TGCAGCGCCCGGACAGGGTTGTTCTATGGCTACACCTTC. Protein sequence: CSARTGLFYGYTF. Full variable domain (rest looked up from reference TRBV29-1 and TRBJ1-2): SAVISQKPSRDICQRGTSLTIQCQVDSQVTMMFWYRQQPGQSLTLIATANQGSEATYESGFVIDKFPISRPNLTFSTLTVSNMSPEDSSIYLCSARTGLFYGYTFGSGTRLTVV.